The 26 T cell receptor beta chains below all came from one sample that was sequenced in a study of human T cells and chemical hapten exposure. Unfractionated whole blood yielded the extracted total RNA. Unique molecular identifiers were attached to individual cDNA molecules within the library. One entry per CDR3 protein results from TCRdb running MiXCR on the reads. The sample contains 120,000 or so distinct CDR3 sequences, around 8.5% of which appear only once. Sequencing was done on a sample of whole blood. Receptors originate from a human donor in good health. Some clones in this sample may be carry-over from other donors' samples.

This clonotype was detected only a few times. The genes are TRBV3-1 and TRBJ1-1, with D unclear. Germline assignment: CDR1 LGHDT and CDR2 YNNKEL (reference sequence). The V end lost 0 bases, the J end lost 0 bases, and 11 bases lay between the germline ends. CDR3 length equals 16 residues. CDR3: CASSQESGPVNTEAFF. Here the CDR3 DNA reads TGTGCCAGCAGCCAAGAGTCAGGACCCGTGAACACTGAAGCTTTCTTT.

CDR3 region: CSVEGRGGELFF. The CDR3 nucleotides read TGCAGCGTTGAAGGACGGGGCGGGGAGCTGTTTTTT. The chain has TRBV29-1 and TRBJ2-2; TRBD2 might be the D (5 bases). CDR3 length: 12 residues. Trimming took 1 base from V and 7 from J, leaving 7 bases between them. In germline, CDR1 is SQVTM, CDR2 ANQGSEA.

This clonotype was found many times. J is TRBJ2-3 and V is TRBV4-3; 7 bases line up with TRBD2. This CDR3 has 16 residues. Germline loops: CDR1 LGHNA, CDR2 YSLEER. The V segment lost 4 bases and the J segment 4 bases; nucleotides outside the gene matches: 11. The CDR3 is CASSPSERGGPDTQYF. The CDR3 region has the DNA TGCGCCAGCAGCCCTTCCGAGCGGGGAGGGCCAGATACGCAGTATTTT.

The table lists this clonotype with a few counts. The chain combines TRBV6-6 with TRBJ1-1; D is unresolved. Per the germline V gene, CDR1 is MNHNY and CDR2 is SVGAGI (reference sequence). This CDR3 is 11 amino acids long. The V end was cut by 5 bases, the J end by 4 bases, with 5 bases between. The CDR3 DNA reads as TGTGCCAGCAGTGGTAGCACTGAAGCTTTCTTT. Protein: CASSGSTEAFF.

The chain is built from TRBV6-1 and TRBJ2-5; D assignment may be TRBD1 or TRBD2 (5 bases each). Trimming left V 3 bases short and J 1 base short, with 15 bases between. CDR1 is MNHNS and CDR2 is SASEGT in the germline V gene. The CDR3 is 16 residues long. The CDR3 region has the DNA TGTGCCAGCAGTGAGCATTTCGCCGGGGCCCAAGAGACCCAGTACTTC. As protein: CASSEHFAGAQETQYF.

The table lists this clonotype with many counts. This chain joins TRBV5-1 and TRBJ1-4; 7 bases are a match to TRBD1. The CDR3 totals 18 residues. V lost 0 bases, J lost 5 bases, and 13 bases stayed unmatched. CDR1 and CDR2 (germline): SGHRS, YFSETQ. The CDR3 sequence: CASSLADFSGTVNEKLFF. CDR3 sequence (DNA): TGCGCCAGCAGCTTGGCCGATTTTTCCGGGACAGTAAATGAAAAACTGTTTTTT.

This clonotype was recorded many times. The chain joins TRBV20-1 to TRBJ1-4, with D possibly matching TRBD1 (6 bases). Deletions cut 2 bases from V and 5 bases from J, with 6 bases between. Germline V gives CDR1 DFQATT, CDR2 SNEGSKA (reference sequence). The length of the CDR3 is 12 residues. The CDR3 DNA follows: TGCAGTGCTAGACAGGGGAATGAAAAACTGTTTTTT. This encodes CSARQGNEKLFF.

This clonotype was counted a few times. This rearrangement joins TRBV20-1 to TRBJ2-1; 7 nucleotides align to TRBD2. J lost 2 bases, V lost 0 bases, and 4 bases had no gene match. The CDR3 extends over 15 amino acids. Germline V gives CDR1 DFQATT, CDR2 SNEGSKA (reference sequence). The CDR3 here is CSARDTAGTYNEQFF. The CDR3 DNA sequence: TGCAGTGCTAGAGATACAGCGGGGACCTACAATGAGCAGTTCTTC.

The V gene is TRBV6-5, the J gene TRBJ2-2; 7 nucleotides match TRBD1. Unmatched junction bases numbered 9, after V lost 4 bases and J lost 4 bases. There are 16 residues in the CDR3. CDR1 and CDR2 from the germline V gene are MNHEY and SVGAGI. DNA for the CDR3: TGTGCCAGCAGTTTAACAGGGGTGTTTACCACCGGGGAGCTGTTTTTT. The encoded protein is CASSLTGVFTTGELFF.

In this sample, this clonotype turned up once. The V gene is TRBV21-1, the J gene TRBJ2-2; the D call TRBD1 from the table was never checked on the DNA. TRBV21-1 is described as a pseudogene. The CDR3 totals 15 residues. CDR3 sequence reads: CAGNKQARHTGELFF. CDR3 nucleotides: TGTGCCGGAAATAAACAGGCCCGACACACCGGGGAGCTGTTTTTT.

Concerning this clonotype: Just one base apart from a much larger clone, this may be a read error. The chain employs TRBV2 and TRBJ2-5; D unresolved. CDR1 is SNHLY, CDR2 FYNNEI, per germline. Trimming took off 3 bases at V and 4 bases at J, with 12 bases between the two ends. This CDR3 spans 14 amino acids. The CDR3 loop is CASSEASRPETQYF. As DNA, the CDR3 is TGTGCCAGCAGTGAGGCCAGCCGACCAGAGACCCAGTACTTC.

A word on this clonotype: A much larger clone differs by one base, so this may be a read error. The chain combines TRBV7-9 with TRBJ1-6, with D tentatively TRBD1 (5 bases). This CDR3 is built from 17 residues. CDR1 is SEHNR and CDR2 is FQNEAQ in the germline V gene (reference sequence). CDR3 sequence (DNA): TGTGTCAGCAGCCCGACTGCAGGGTCCTCCTATAATTCACCCCTCCACTTT. Its translation is CVSSPTAGSSYNSPLHF.

In this sample, this clonotype turned up a few times. This chain uses TRBV9 with TRBJ2-1; 8 bases agree with TRBD2. Germline-derived CDR1 and CDR2 are SGDLS and YYNGEE. The trim removed 2 bases at V and 8 bases at J, leaving 9 bases unmatched. The CDR3 is 15 residues long. CDR3 residues: CASSVREASGHEQFF. The CDR3 DNA sequence: TGTGCCAGCAGCGTGAGAGAGGCTAGCGGGCATGAGCAGTTCTTC.

There are many counts of this clonotype. The gene calls are TRBV27 and TRBJ1-4; D perhaps matches TRBD1 (5 bases). This CDR3 contains 15 residues. With 0 bases removed from V and 3 bases from J, the gap between germline ends came to 8 bases. CDR1 MNHEY and CDR2 SMNVEV come from the germline V gene (reference sequence). The CDR3 DNA sequence: TGTGCCAGCAGTTTATCTGCAGGGCCTAATGAAAAACTGTTTTTT. Protein product: CASSLSAGPNEKLFF. Full variable domain (missing parts from reference TRBV27 and TRBJ1-4): EAQVTQNPRYLITVTGKKLTVTCSQNMNHEYMSWYRQDPGLGLRQIYYSMNVEVTDKGDVPEGYKVSRKEKRNFPLILESPSPNQTSLYFCASSLSAGPNEKLFFGSGTQLSVL.

The chain links TRBV7-9 to TRBJ2-7; possible D gene TRBD1, 5 bases. Germline V gene data show CDR1 as SEHNR and CDR2 as FQNEAQ (reference sequence). V lost 5 bases and J lost 7, with 15 bases in between. This CDR3 region has 13 residues. CDR3 nucleotide sequence: TGTGCCAGCAGCCACCTCAGGGTAAAAGAGCAGTACTTC. This translates into CASSHLRVKEQYF.

At least ten counts were recorded for this clonotype. The chain joins TRBV6-2 or TRBV6-3 to TRBJ2-2, with no clear D. Germline CDR1 reads MNHEY; CDR2 reads SVGEGT. The CDR3 is made up of 14 amino acids. The V end lost 2 bases, the J end lost 0 bases, and 4 bases lay between the germline ends. The CDR3 DNA reads as TGTGCCAGCAGTTACCCTTCGAACACCGGGGAGCTGTTTTTT. This sequence encodes CASSYPSNTGELFF.

This clonotype was observed a few times. CDR3 sequence (DNA): TGTGCCAGTAGTAAGGAGATAAATAGCAATCAGCCCCAGCATTTT. As protein: CASSKEINSNQPQHF. V and J are TRBV19 and TRBJ1-5; D unclear. This CDR3 has 15 residues. Per the germline V gene, CDR1 is LNHDA and CDR2 is SQIVND (reference sequence). Trimming removed 4 bases from V and 0 bases from J, with 10 bases in between.

This chain uses TRBV20-1 with TRBJ1-5; 8 nucleotides align to TRBD1. Germline CDR1 and CDR2: DFQATT and SNEGSKA (reference sequence). The CDR3 extends over 16 amino acids. V lost 1 base to trimming and J lost 3 bases; unmatched junction nucleotides: 8. The CDR3 spells CSARADRDRHNQPQHF. CDR3 DNA sequence: TGCAGTGCTAGAGCAGACCGGGACAGGCACAATCAGCCCCAGCATTTT.

The CDR3 is CASSYGAGQETQYF. The CDR3 coding sequence is TGTGCCAGCAGTTACGGGGCGGGGCAAGAGACCCAGTACTTC. The V call is TRBV6-5, the J call TRBJ2-5; tentatively, D is TRBD2 (6 bases). The CDR3 is 14 amino acids. Trimming left V 2 bases short and J 2 bases short, with 9 bases between. Germline V gives CDR1 MNHEY, CDR2 SVGAGI.

A single count supports this clonotype. The chain couples TRBV18 to TRBJ2-1; 12 bases line up with TRBD2. In germline, CDR1 is KGHSH, CDR2 LQKENI. The V gene end was trimmed by 2 bases and the J gene end by 3 bases; junction bases not matched to a gene: 5. The CDR3 consists of 17 residues. The CDR3 bases are TGTGCCAGCTCACCAGTGACTAGCGGGGGCCTCTACAATGAGCAGTTCTTC. It codes for CASSPVTSGGLYNEQFF.

The V gene is TRBV6-5, the J gene TRBJ2-7, with unresolved D. CDR1 is MNHEY and CDR2 is SVGAGI in the germline V gene. Trimming cost V 0 bases and J 1 base, with 13 bases left between them. The CDR3 has 16 residues. CDR3 DNA sequence: TGTGCCAGCAGTTACTCTTCGGAATGGTGGTCCTACGAGCAGTACTTC. Its translation: CASSYSSEWWSYEQYF.

The table lists this clonotype with many counts. The V gene is TRBV7-9, the J gene TRBJ1-5; the D gene is possibly TRBD1 (6 bases). This CDR3 comprises 14 residues. Trimming cost V 4 bases and J 3 bases, with 10 bases left between them. CDR1 and CDR2 (germline): SEHNR, FQNEAQ (reference sequence). Written as DNA, the CDR3 is TGTGCCAGCAGCTCGGGGGCTCTCAATCAGCCCCAGCATTTT. Its translation is CASSSGALNQPQHF. Using reference TRBV7-9 and TRBJ1-5 for the parts outside the CDR3, the full variable domain is DTGVSQNPRHKITKRGQNVTFRCDPISEHNRLYWYRQTLGQGPEFLTYFQNEAQLEKSRLLSDRFSAERPKGSFSTLEIQRTEQGDSAMYLCASSSGALNQPQHFGDGTRLSIL.

The rearrangement links TRBV9 to TRBJ2-3; TRBD1 might be the D (6 bases). In germline, CDR1 is SGDLS, CDR2 YYNGEE. This CDR3 region has 14 residues. Trimming stripped 0 bases from V and 1 base from J, with 6 bases between. CDR3: CASSVEGGTDTQYF. In nucleotides, the CDR3 is TGTGCCAGCAGCGTAGAGGGGGGCACAGATACGCAGTATTTT.

The chain recombines TRBV14 with TRBJ2-1; TRBD2 matches 7 bases. V lost 8 bases to trimming and J lost 3 bases; unmatched junction nucleotides: 4. This CDR3 region has 13 residues. Germline V gene data show CDR1 as SGHDN and CDR2 as FVKESK. This CDR3 is CASAGVRYNEQFF. CDR3 bases: TGTGCCAGCGCGGGGGTCCGCTACAATGAGCAGTTCTTC.

This clonotype occurred a few times. This chain uses TRBV6-5 with TRBJ2-3; possibly TRBD2 for D (6 bases). The CDR3 consists of 16 residues. V was clipped by 7 bases and J by 6 bases, with 23 bases between them. The germline V gene has CDR1 MNHEY and CDR2 SVGAGI. CDR3 DNA sequence: TGTGCCAGCATGATTCGGGTAGAGGGGAGGAACGATACGCAGTATTTT. Translating gives CASMIRVEGRNDTQYF.

The chain joins TRBV20-1 to TRBJ2-3; 8 bases map to TRBD1. Unmatched junction bases numbered 14, after V lost 6 bases and J lost 3 bases. CDR1 and CDR2 from the germline V gene are DFQATT and SNEGSKA (reference sequence). There are 16 residues in the CDR3. CDR3 in amino acids: CSATSPQGVGTDTQYF. CDR3 sequence (DNA): TGCAGTGCCACCTCGCCACAGGGGGTTGGAACAGATACGCAGTATTTT.